Listed below are T cell receptor beta chains from one sample, sequenced in a study of shared clonotypes between healthy human individuals. Using immunoSEQ multiplex PCR, the repertoire was profiled, and TCRdb retains in-frame clones only, with some absent. The sample holds some 1,100,000 clones; roughly 74% are singletons and the top ten take approximately 0.56%. Material for sequencing was memory CD4+ T cells from PBMCs. The receptor set was obtained from a man between 18 and 29 years old in good health. Some clones in this sample may be carry-over from other donors' samples. CDR3s include the opening cysteine and the closing phenylalanine or tryptophan. D genes are given only for firm matches. Clone size appears in some rows only: once, few, many, or a class for an expanded clone.

few TRBJ2-7 TRBD2 TRBV5-5 TGTGCCAGCAGCTGGCTCCTAGCGGGATCCTACGAGCAGTACTTC CASSWLLAGSYEQYF
once TRBJ1-5 - TRBV6-5 TGTGCCAGCAGGCATCCCCGACAAGGACGGCCCCAGCATTTT CASRHPRQGRPQHF
once TRBJ2-1 TRBD1 TRBV9 TGTGCCAGCAGCGTTTCCGGGACAGTGTACAATGAGCAGTTCTTC CASSVSGTVYNEQFF
- TRBJ2-3 - TRBV5-1 TGCGCCAGCAGCTTGTTGGCCGGGTCTGACACAGATACGCAGTATTTT CASSLLAGSDTDTQYF
few TRBJ1-2 - TRBV27 TGTGCCAGCAGTTCCTCCCCGATAAGTGGCTACACCTTC CASSSSPISGYTF
- TRBJ2-7 - TRBV18 TGTGCCAGCTCACCTACCCGAAGCTCCTACGAGCAGTACTTC CASSPTRSSYEQYF
- TRBJ2-3 - TRBV29-1 TGCAGCGTGGGGGTTGATACGCAGTATTTT CSVGVDTQYF
- TRBJ2-7 - TRBV7-2 TGTGCCAGCAGCTTAGTATGGGGGTCTTACGAGCAGTACTTC CASSLVWGSYEQYF
few TRBJ1-1 TRBD1 TRBV29-1 TGCAGCGTTGTTGGGCAGGGGGGAGACACTGAAGCTTTCTTT CSVVGQGGDTEAFF
- TRBJ2-5 - TRBV20-1 TGCAGTGCTATCCACCAAGAGACCCAGTACTTC CSAIHQETQYF
- TRBJ2-7 TRBD2 TRBV27 TGTGCCAGCAGTTCAGTAGCGGGAGTTGAGGAGCAGTACTTC CASSSVAGVEEQYF
- TRBJ2-1 TRBD2 TRBV9 TGTGCCAGCAGCGTAACTAGCGGGGGACACAATGAGCAGTTCTTC CASSVTSGGHNEQFF
- TRBJ2-3 - TRBV19 TGTGCCAGTAGAACGGCGGGAACTACCACAGATACGCAGTATTTT CASRTAGTTTDTQYF
- TRBJ2-3 - TRBV9 TGTGCCAGCAGCGTAGGGCCGCTCACAGATACGCAGTATTTT CASSVGPLTDTQYF
- TRBJ2-1 - TRBV19 TGTGCCAGTAGTAGCGGGGAGTACTACAATGAGCAGTTCTTC CASSSGEYYNEQFF
- TRBJ2-2 - TRBV18 TGTGCCAGCTCACCGACTAGAGAGAACACCGGGGAGCTGTTTTTT CASSPTRENTGELFF
few TRBJ2-4 - TRBV5-1 TGCGCCAGCAGCTTGGAGGACAGCTATTATGCCATTCAGTACTTC CASSLEDSYYAIQYF
many TRBJ2-5 - TRBV5-8 TGTGCCAGCAGCTCCCCCGGTCTGGAGACCCAGTACTTC CASSSPGLETQYF
- TRBJ2-7 TRBD1 TRBV27 TGTGCCAGCAGTTTAGGGACAGACCTCTCCTACGAGCAGTACTTC CASSLGTDLSYEQYF
- TRBJ1-4 - TRBV5-1 TGCGCCAGCAGCTTGCTCGCACATGGCGCAACTAATGAAAAACTGTTTTTT CASSLLAHGATNEKLFF
- TRBJ1-1 - TRBV6-5 TGTGCCAGCAGCTCCAGAGGCTGGGGCGATGAAGCTTTCTTT CASSSRGWGDEAFF
- TRBJ2-2 - TRBV6-5 TGTGCCAGCAGTTACCGACGAGACGCGAACACCGGGGAGCTGTTTTTT CASSYRRDANTGELFF
- TRBJ2-2 - TRBV7-2 TGTGCCAGCAGCCCACGGGTTGGCACACCCGGGGAGCTGTTTTTT CASSPRVGTPGELFF
- TRBJ1-5 - TRBV20-1 TGCAGTGCTTTGGGGTCTCAGCCCCAGCATTTT CSALGSQPQHF
- TRBJ1-5 - TRBV6-1 TGTGCCAGCAGCGGCAGGGTTTTGGGCAATCAGCCCCAGCATTTT CASSGRVLGNQPQHF
- TRBJ1-3 - TRBV7-9 TGTGCCAGCAGCTTAGTGCCAGGGTTCAGAAACACCATATATTTT CASSLVPGFRNTIYF
- TRBJ2-3 TRBD2 TRBV20-1 TGCAGTGCTCCGGGGGGGGATACGCAGTATTTT CSAPGGDTQYF
- TRBJ2-3 - TRBV7-9 TGTGCCAGCAGCCTACAAGATACGCAGTATTTT CASSLQDTQYF
- TRBJ2-7 - TRBV28 TGTGCCAGCAGAGAACAGGCAAAAGAGCAGTACTTC CASREQAKEQYF
once TRBJ1-4 TRBD1 TRBV27 TGTGCCAGCCTAGGACAGGGACTAGGGGAAAAACTGTTTTTT CASLGQGLGEKLFF
- TRBJ1-5 TRBD1 TRBV7-8 TGTGCCAGCAGCTCAACGACAGGGGCGTATAGCAATCAGCCCCAGCATTTT CASSSTTGAYSNQPQHF
- TRBJ1-4 - TRBV19 TGTGCCAGCAGTATAGGGCGATCTGAAAAACTGTTTTTT CASSIGRSEKLFF
- TRBJ1-2 TRBD1 TRBV6-5 TGTGCCAGCAGCGGACAGGGGCCCTCCGGCTACACCTTC CASSGQGPSGYTF
once TRBJ2-1 TRBD1 TRBV9 TGTGCCAGCAGCGCGGGACAGGGAGGCAATGAGCAGTTCTTC CASSAGQGGNEQFF
- TRBJ1-5 - TRBV18 TGTGCCAGCTCACCATCAATGGCAGGGCAACAGCCCCAGCATTTT CASSPSMAGQQPQHF
once TRBJ2-5 TRBD1 TRBV9 TGTGCCAGCAGCTCGAGGACAGGCCAAGAGACCCAGTACTTC CASSSRTGQETQYF
- TRBJ2-1 TRBD2 TRBV11-3 TGTGCCAGCAGCTCCGGGAGGTCCTCCTACAATGAGCAGTTCTTC CASSSGRSSYNEQFF
- TRBJ2-5 TRBD2 TRBV7-9 TGTGCCAGCAGCTTACGGGGGACTAGCGGGAAAGAGACCCAGTACTTC CASSLRGTSGKETQYF
- TRBJ2-4 - TRBV18 TGTGCCAGCTCACCCCTCCGGGTAGGATCCACTTGGGACAAAAACATTCAGTACTTC CASSPLRVGSTWDKNIQYF
- TRBJ1-1 - TRBV20-1 TGCAGTGCTAGAGAACGGGGAAACGCTTTCTTT CSARERGNAFF